The T cell receptor beta chain under discussion was sequenced for a study of regulatory T cells in long-lasting Graves disease. The authors built TCR beta libraries using iRepertoire HTBI primers and Arm-PCR of CDR3 regions. Using its own MiXCR run on the multiplex PCR reads, TCRdb lists one record per CDR3 protein. The data show 310,000 or so distinct CDR3 sequences, with around a fifth seen just once and about 61% held by the top ten. V dropped 7 bases and J dropped 3 bases, with 13 bases sitting between them. The CDR3 contains 14 residues. Germline lookup yields CDR1 MDHEN and CDR2 SYDVKM. Note on this clonotype: Its matching antigen is unknown.

The time point here: persistent/refractory GD, antithyroid drugs over 5 years with positive TRAb. The authors made the TCR library using RNA they extracted from PBMCs. Guidelines of the American Thyroid Association were used to diagnose Graves' disease. General observations from the study: Study of thyroid tissue was not done, with only peripheral blood studied. The study found TRBV28, TRBJ1-2 and TRBJ2-5 favored in persistent disease.

V is TRBV28 and J is TRBJ2-1, with D perhaps assigned TRBD1 or TRBD2 (5 bases each). The material was peripheral blood mononuclear cells (PBMCs), obtained when the disease was refractory, from a patient treated with antithyroid drugs. This TCR came from a female donor with Graves disease. In DNA form, the CDR3 reads TGTGCCAGCACTCAACTTGGGGGCTACAATGAGCAGTTCTTC. It yields the protein CASTQLGGYNEQFF.